One and the same sample provided the 3 T cell receptor beta chains below, sequenced in a study of blood T cell repertoires in COVID-19. Clones were sequenced by immunoSEQ multiplex PCR, and TCRdb holds only the in-frame ones, with some missing. The data hold 43,000 or so clones, with 87% observed a single time. Input material: peripheral blood. These receptors came from a man aged 55 to 70 with active COVID-19.

CDR3: CASSLQAGTQETQYF. The CDR3 bases are TGTGCCAGCAGCCTACAGGCTGGGACACAAGAGACCCAGTACTTC. The chain joins TRBV6-5 to TRBJ2-5; D perhaps matches TRBD1 (6 bases). V gave up 6 bases and J gave up 2 bases, with 16 bases separating them. CDR3 size: 15 residues. Germline V gives CDR1 MNHEY, CDR2 SVGAGI.

The chain is built from TRBV7-3 and TRBJ2-1; 8 nucleotides align to TRBD2. Germline V gives CDR1 SGHTA, CDR2 FQGTGA. V was clipped by 5 bases and J by 8 bases; unmatched bases: 14. This CDR3 contains 16 residues. CDR3 coding DNA: TGTGCCAGCAGCCGGAGAGGCGGGGGGAGTAGGGATGAGCAGTTCTTC. It is translated as CASSRRGGGSRDEQFF.

This clone turned up a few times. The chain recombines TRBV4-1 with TRBJ1-5, with D possibly being TRBD1 (6 bases). Germline values: CDR1 MGHRA, CDR2 YSYEKL. CDR3 length: 15 amino acids. V shed 0 bases and J shed 4 bases, with 10 bases lying between them. The CDR3 sequence: CASSQDRGVNQPQHF. For the CDR3, the DNA is TGCGCCAGCAGCCAAGACAGGGGAGTTAATCAGCCCCAGCATTTT.